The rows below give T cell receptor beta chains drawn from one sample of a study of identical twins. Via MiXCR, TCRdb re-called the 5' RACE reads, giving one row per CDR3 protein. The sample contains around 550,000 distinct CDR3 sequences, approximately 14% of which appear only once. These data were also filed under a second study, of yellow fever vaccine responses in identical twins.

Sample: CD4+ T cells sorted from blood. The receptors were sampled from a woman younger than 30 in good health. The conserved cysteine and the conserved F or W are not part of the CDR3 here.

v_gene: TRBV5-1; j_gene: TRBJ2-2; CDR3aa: ASSKDFNTGELF
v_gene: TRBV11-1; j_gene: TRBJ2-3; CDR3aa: ASSDRSTDTQY
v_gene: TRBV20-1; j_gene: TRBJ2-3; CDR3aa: SATDLAGDPDTQY
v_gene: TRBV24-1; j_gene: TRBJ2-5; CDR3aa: AVSGHWMETQY
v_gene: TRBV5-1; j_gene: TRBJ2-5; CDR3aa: ASSLFGTGRQETQY
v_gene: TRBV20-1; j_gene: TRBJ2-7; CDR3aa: SARAVRFEQY
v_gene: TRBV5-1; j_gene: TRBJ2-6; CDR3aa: ASSFSGTANSGANVLT
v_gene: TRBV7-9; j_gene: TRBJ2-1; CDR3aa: ASSLVGGVAYNEQF
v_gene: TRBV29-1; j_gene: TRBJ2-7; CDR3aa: SVEGEGGNEQY
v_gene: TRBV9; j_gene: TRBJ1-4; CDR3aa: ASSPPRGAEKLF
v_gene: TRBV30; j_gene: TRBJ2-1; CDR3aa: AWILGACSSSYNEQF
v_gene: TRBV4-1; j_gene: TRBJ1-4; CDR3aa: ASSPGPFNEKLF
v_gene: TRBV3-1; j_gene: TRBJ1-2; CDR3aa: ASSQDLLFGYT
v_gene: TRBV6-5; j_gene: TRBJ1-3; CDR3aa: ASSYPPGDSGNTIY
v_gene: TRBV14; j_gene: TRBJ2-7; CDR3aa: ASSLRGLAGGPSYEQY
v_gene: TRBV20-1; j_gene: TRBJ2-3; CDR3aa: SARQAHGADTQY
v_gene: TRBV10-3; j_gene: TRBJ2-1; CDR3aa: AIMDRLTSSNEQF
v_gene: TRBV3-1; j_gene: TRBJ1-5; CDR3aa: ASSQDRVGQPQH
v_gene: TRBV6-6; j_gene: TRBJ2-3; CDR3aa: ASSVLAGGTDTQY
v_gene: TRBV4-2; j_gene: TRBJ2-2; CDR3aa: ASSQAGGLNTGELF
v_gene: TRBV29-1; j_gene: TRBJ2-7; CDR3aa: SAVAASYEQY
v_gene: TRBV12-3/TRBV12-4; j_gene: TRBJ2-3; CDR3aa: TSSFHVGGFVRTDTQY
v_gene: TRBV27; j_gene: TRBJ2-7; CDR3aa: ASSPLQGKDYEQY
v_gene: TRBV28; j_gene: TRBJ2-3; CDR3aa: ASNPGVAGTDTQY
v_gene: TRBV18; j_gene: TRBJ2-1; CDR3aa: ASSLKRGGDHEQF
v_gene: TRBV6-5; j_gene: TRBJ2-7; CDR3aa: ASSYGQGASYEQY
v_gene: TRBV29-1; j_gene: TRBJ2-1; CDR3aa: SAQDAGVSYNEQF
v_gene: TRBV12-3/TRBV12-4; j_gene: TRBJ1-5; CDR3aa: ASSLARGVQPQH